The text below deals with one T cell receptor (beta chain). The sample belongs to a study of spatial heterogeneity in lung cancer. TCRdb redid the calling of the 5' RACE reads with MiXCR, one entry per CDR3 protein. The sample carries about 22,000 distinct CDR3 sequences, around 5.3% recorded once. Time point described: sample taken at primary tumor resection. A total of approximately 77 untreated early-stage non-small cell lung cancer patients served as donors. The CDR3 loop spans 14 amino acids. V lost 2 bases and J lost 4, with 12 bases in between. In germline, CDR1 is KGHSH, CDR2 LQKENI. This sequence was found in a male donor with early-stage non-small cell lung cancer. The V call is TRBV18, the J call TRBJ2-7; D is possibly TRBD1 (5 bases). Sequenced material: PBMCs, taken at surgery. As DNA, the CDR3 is TGTGCCAGCTCACCAATCGACAGCTTGTACGAGCAGTACTTC. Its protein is CASSPIDSLYEQYF.